The present T cell receptor beta chain was sequenced within a study of human T cells and chemical hapten exposure. Time point indicated: pre-sensitization, week 0. Treatment defined: therapeutic diphenylcyclopropenone sensitization with weekly scalp DPC. In the study's own analysis: Sample TCR counts, which ranged from about 20,000 to 700,000, had a median of approximately 94,000. Via MiXCR, TCRdb re-called the RACE reads, giving one row per CDR3 protein. These V and J calls originate from TCRdb's pipeline instead of the authors' own analysis. The repertoire holds 300,000 to 450,000 distinct CDR3 sequences, with less than 6.5% as singletons. The source was whole blood, collected in connection with sensitization to the hapten diphenylcyclopropenone (DPC). The TCR originated in a woman aged 50 to 60 with alopecia areata. Some clones in this sample may be carry-over from other donors' samples.

The DNA of the CDR3 is TGCGCCAGCTGCGGAGGGGATAGGCCCCAAGAGACCCAGTACTTC. It encodes CASCGGDRPQETQYF. This chain links TRBV5-1 with TRBJ2-5, with D perhaps matching TRBD2 (6 bases). CDR1 is SGHRS, CDR2 YFSETQ, per germline. CDR3 length equals 15 residues. The V end was cut by 7 bases, the J end by 1 base, with 17 bases between.